This T cell receptor beta chain originates from a study of a mutant IDH1 vaccine in newly diagnosed glioma. As for the study in general: Patients got radiotherapy, temozolomide, or both beforehand, and most got both. Whole-study results and caveats: Any relationship between pseudoprogression and changes in top peripheral T cell clonotypes seemed absent.

Time point in this sample: baseline, week 1 (first vaccination visit). Stated treatment: pre-vaccination baseline after standard-of-care therapy. This clone showed up just a few times. The antigen remains undetermined. The CDR3 spans 14 residues. CDR1 and CDR2 from the germline V gene are MNHNS and SASEGT. With V trimmed by 4 bases and J by 2 bases, 3 bases remained unmatched. Clones were read by immunoSEQ multiplex PCR, and TCRdb kept only the in-frame ones, dropping some. The sample consists of 80,000 to 100,000 clones, roughly four fifths of them appearing once. Sequencing was performed on PBMCs, taken from a glioma patient treated with radiotherapy, temozolomide or both. The chain uses TRBV6-1 and TRBJ2-5; 8 nucleotides align to TRBD2. This TCR was recovered from a middle-aged man with glioma. Some clones in this sample may be carry-over from other donors' samples. The CDR3 DNA follows: TGTGCCAGCAGTGGTCCGGGGGGGCAAGAGACCCAGTACTTC. This gives the protein CASSGPGGQETQYF.